Listed below are T cell receptor beta chains from one sample, sequenced in a study of T-cell reconstitution after alpha-beta-depleted transplantation in children. TCRdb re-derived calls from the PCR reads in MiXCR, one entry per CDR3 protein. The sample lists 550,000 to 800,000 distinct CDR3 sequences, approximately 14% occurring once. The material was PBMCs, obtained before TCRalphabeta/CD19-depleted stem cell transplant. The receptors were sampled from a girl aged 2-10 years with congenital amegakaryocytic thrombocytopenia, due to receive a stem cell transplant. Both conserved end residues are trimmed from each CDR3.

CDR3aa,v_gene,j_gene
ASSAGLGYNEQF,TRBV5-1,TRBJ2-1
ASSSTVGPKGSPLH,TRBV12-3/TRBV12-4,TRBJ1-6
ASSSAGTEYEQY,TRBV12-3/TRBV12-4,TRBJ2-7
ASSKDPDNEQF,TRBV21-1,TRBJ2-1
ASSLSQGADTQY,TRBV28,TRBJ2-3
SARDPGTSYITQY,TRBV20-1,TRBJ2-5
SATSGRLDTQY,TRBV20-1,TRBJ2-3
ASSWEIATAEQY,TRBV10-1,TRBJ2-7
SARGTTTNEQY,TRBV20-1,TRBJ2-7
ASSLVPRSGNTIY,TRBV27,TRBJ1-3
ASNREREADYNEQF,TRBV6-1,TRBJ2-1
ASITGTSGNEQY,TRBV28,TRBJ2-7
ASSMSGGVYEQY,TRBV4-1,TRBJ2-7
ASSFEERETQY,TRBV5-1,TRBJ2-5
ASSAGTSSFWTQY,TRBV6-2/TRBV6-3,TRBJ2-3
ASRNWESTDTQY,TRBV5-6,TRBJ2-3
ASSFPSGKTGELF,TRBV5-1,TRBJ2-2
SASLPRPEETQY,TRBV20-1,TRBJ2-5
ASSFTSNNEKLF,TRBV12-3/TRBV12-4,TRBJ1-4
ASSLAIGGTHQETQY,TRBV5-1,TRBJ2-5
SARQAGGQETQY,TRBV20-1,TRBJ2-5
ATSRDGTNSGNTIY,TRBV15,TRBJ1-3
ASSLRGDQWGEQY,TRBV6-2/TRBV6-3,TRBJ2-7
ASSERIYGYT,TRBV28,TRBJ1-2
ASSYPGTETQY,TRBV12-3/TRBV12-4,TRBJ2-5
ASSWTPTSGATQQY,TRBV5-1,TRBJ2-7